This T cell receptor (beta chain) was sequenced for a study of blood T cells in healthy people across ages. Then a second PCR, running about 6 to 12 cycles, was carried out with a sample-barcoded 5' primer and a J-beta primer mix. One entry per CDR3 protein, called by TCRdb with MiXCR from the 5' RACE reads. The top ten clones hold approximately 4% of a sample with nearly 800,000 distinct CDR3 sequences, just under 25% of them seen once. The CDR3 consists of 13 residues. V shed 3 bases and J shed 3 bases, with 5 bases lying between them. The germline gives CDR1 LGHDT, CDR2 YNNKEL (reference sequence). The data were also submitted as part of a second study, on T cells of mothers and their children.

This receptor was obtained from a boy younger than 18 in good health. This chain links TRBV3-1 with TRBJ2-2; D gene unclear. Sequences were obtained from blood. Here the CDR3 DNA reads TGTGCCAGCAGCCAGGGCCACACCGGGGAGCTGTTTTTT. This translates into CASSQGHTGELFF.